This T cell receptor beta chain stems from a study of blood T cell repertoires in COVID-19. At the level of the study: Researchers got acute and convalescent COVID-19 samples from the United States, Italy and Spain.

Libraries were prepared by immunoSEQ multiplex PCR; TCRdb keeps only in-frame clonotypes and omits some of them. The sample contains about 120,000 clones, just under 90% of which appear only once. Germline CDR1 reads MNHEY; CDR2 reads SMNVEV (reference sequence). This CDR3 has 12 residues. Trimming removed 6 bases from V and 7 bases from J, with 9 bases in between. This clonotype was sampled from a woman in her forties or fifties with acute or convalescent COVID-19. The rearrangement uses TRBV27 and TRBJ1-4; no clear D. Sample: peripheral blood. The CDR3 DNA sequence: TGTGCCAGCAGGACGACAAGTGAAAAACTGTTTTTT. It yields the protein CASRTTSEKLFF.